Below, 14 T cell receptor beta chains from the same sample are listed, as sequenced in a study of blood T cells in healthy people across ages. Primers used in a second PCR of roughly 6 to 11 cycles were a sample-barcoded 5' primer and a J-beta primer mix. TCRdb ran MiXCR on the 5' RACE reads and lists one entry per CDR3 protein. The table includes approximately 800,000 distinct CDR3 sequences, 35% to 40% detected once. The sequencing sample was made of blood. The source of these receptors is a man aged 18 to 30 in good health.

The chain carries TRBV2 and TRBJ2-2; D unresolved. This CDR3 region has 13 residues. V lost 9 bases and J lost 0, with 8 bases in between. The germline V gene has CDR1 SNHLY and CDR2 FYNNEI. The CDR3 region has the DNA TGTGCCAGTGACACCACGAACACCGGGGAGCTGTTTTTT. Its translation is CASDTTNTGELFF.

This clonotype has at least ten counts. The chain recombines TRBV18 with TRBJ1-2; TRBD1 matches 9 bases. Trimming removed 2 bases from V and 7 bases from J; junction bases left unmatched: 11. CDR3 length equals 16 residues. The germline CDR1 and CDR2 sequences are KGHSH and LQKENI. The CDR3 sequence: CASSPNEQGQGFGYTF. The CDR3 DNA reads TGTGCCAGCTCACCAAACGAGCAGGGACAGGGTTTTGGCTACACCTTC.

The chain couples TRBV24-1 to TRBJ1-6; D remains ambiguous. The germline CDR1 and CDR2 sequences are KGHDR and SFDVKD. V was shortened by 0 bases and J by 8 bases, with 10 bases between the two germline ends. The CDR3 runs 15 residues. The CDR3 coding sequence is TGTGCCACCAGTGATTTGTCTAGAGCGGATTCACCCCTCCACTTT. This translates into CATSDLSRADSPLHF.

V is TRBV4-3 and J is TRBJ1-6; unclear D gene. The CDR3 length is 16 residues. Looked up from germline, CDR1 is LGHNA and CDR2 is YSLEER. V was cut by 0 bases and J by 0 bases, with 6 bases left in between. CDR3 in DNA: TGCGCCAGCAGCCAAGAATGGGTCTCCTATAATTCACCCCTCCACTTT. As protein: CASSQEWVSYNSPLHF.

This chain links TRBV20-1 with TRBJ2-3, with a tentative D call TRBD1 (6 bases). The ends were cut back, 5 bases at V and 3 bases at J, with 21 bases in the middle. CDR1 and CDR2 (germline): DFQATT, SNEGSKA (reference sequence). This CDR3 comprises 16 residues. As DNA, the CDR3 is TGCAGTGCTCCCCGGAAAGGGGGAAGGAGGACAGATACGCAGTATTTT. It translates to CSAPRKGGRRTDTQYF.

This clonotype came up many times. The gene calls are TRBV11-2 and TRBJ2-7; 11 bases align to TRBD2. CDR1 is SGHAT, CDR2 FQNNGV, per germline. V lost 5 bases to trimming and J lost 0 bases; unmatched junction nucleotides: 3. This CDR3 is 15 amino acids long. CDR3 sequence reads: CASSMTSGDSYEQYF. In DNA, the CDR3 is TGTGCCAGCAGCATGACTAGCGGGGACTCCTACGAGCAGTACTTC.

The CDR3 region is CASSQDHIRGTNEQFF. DNA of the CDR3: TGTGCCAGCAGCCAAGATCATATCAGGGGAACAAATGAGCAGTTCTTC. This sequence joins TRBV14 and TRBJ2-1, with a possible D match to TRBD1 (6 bases). The CDR3 has 16 amino acids. The germline CDR1 and CDR2 sequences are SGHDN and FVKESK. V lost 0 bases and J lost 7, with 16 bases in between.

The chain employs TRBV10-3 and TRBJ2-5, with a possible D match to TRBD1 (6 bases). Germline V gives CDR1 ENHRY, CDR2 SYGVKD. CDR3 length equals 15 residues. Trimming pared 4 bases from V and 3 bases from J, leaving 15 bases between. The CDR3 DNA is TGTGCCATCAGTGGTGGGACACTCCTAAAAGAGACCCAGTACTTC. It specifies CAISGGTLLKETQYF.

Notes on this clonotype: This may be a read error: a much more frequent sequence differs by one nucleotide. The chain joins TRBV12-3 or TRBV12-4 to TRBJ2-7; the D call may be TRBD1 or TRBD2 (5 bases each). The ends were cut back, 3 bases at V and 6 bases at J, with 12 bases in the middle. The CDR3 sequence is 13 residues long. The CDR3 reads CASSLQGDSEQYF. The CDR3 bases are TGTGCCAGCAGTTTGCAGGGAGACTCCGAGCAGTACTTC.

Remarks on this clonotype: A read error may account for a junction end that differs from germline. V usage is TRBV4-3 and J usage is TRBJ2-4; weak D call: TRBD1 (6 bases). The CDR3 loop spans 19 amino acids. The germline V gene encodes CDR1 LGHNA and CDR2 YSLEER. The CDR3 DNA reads TGCGCCGGCAGCCAAGAAGCCCACAGGACCGAGGGGGAAAAAAACATTCAGTACTTC. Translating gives CAGSQEAHRTEGEKNIQYF.

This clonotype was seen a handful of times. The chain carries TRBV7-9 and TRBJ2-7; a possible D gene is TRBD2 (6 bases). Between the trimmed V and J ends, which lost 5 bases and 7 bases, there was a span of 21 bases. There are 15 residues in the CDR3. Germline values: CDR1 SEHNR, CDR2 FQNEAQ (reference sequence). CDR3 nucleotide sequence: TGTGCCAGCAGCCCCTCCCGGGACTTGACTGGGGAGCAGTACTTC. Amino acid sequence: CASSPSRDLTGEQYF.

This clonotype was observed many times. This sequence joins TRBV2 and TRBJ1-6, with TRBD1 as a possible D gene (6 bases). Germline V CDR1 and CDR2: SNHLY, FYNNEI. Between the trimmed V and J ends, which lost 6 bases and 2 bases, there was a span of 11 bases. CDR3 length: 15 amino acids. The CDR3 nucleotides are TGTGCCAGCAGGAGGGAGGGGGCCTATAATTCACCCCTCCACTTT. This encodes CASRREGAYNSPLHF.

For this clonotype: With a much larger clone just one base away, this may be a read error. CDR3 region: CASSEGVSNQPQHF. Written as DNA, the CDR3 is TGTGCCAGCAGTGAAGGGGTTAGCAATCAGCCCCAGCATTTT. The J gene is TRBJ1-5, the V gene TRBV25-1; D is unclear. V was pared by 2 bases and J by 0 bases, with 5 bases between. Germline V gene lookup returns CDR1 MGHDK and CDR2 SYGVNS. CDR3 length equals 14 residues.

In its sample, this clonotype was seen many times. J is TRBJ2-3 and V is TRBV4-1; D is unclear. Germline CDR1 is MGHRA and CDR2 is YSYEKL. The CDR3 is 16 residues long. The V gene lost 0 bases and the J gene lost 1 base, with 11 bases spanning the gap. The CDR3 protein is CASSQEVVGGTDTQYF. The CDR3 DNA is TGCGCCAGCAGCCAAGAAGTAGTCGGCGGCACAGATACGCAGTATTTT.